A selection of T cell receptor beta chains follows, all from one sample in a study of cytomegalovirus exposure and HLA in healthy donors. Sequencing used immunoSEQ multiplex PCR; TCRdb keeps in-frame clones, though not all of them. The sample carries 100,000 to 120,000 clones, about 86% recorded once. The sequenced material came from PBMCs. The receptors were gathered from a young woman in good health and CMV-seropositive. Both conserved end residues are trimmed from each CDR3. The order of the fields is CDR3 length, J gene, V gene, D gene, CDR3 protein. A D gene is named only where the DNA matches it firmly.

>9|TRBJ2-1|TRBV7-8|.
ASSTGNEQF
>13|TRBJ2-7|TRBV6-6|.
ASSAGHLPGWEQY
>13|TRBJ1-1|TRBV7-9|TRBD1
ASSEGQGMNTEAF
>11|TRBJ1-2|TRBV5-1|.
ASSLGGAYGYT
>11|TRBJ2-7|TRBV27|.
ASSYGYGYEQY
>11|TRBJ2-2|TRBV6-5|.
ASSPAYTGELF
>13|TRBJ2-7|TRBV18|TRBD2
ASSPTSGSLNEQY
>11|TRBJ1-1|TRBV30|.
AWSVRQNTEAF
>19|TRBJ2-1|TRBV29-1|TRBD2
SPGRGAHALAGGPLHNEQF
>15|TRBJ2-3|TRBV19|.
ASSEPRGRTLTDTQY
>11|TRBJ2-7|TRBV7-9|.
ASSPSSGYEQY
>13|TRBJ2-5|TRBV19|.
ASSRETGLGETQY
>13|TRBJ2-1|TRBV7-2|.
ASNLRRSPYNEQF
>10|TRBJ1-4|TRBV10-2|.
ASSRDNEKLF
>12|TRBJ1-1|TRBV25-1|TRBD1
ASSGLTGGTEAF
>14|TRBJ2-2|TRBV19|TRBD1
ASRKSGQGNTGELF
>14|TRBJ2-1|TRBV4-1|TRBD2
ASSLPGLAGEGEQF
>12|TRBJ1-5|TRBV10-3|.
AARGAAINQPQH
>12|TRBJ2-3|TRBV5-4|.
ASSFGGGPDTQY
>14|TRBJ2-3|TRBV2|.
ASVKVGTRSGDTQY
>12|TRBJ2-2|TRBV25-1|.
ASRAGALTGELF
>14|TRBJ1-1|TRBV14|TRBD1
ASTTLTGSMNTEAF
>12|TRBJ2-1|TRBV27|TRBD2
ASTLAGPYNEQF